What follows are 5 T cell receptor beta chains derived from one specimen sequenced in a study of T cell responses to AZD1222 COVID-19 vaccine. Clones were sequenced by immunoSEQ multiplex PCR, and TCRdb holds only the in-frame ones, with some missing. In the table there are under 95,000 clones, 85% to 90% of which are singletons. The source material was peripheral blood, sampled on day 0 of AZD1222 vaccination. These receptors all stem from an adult in good health.

The chain links TRBV7-2 to TRBJ2-2; 10 positions agree with TRBD2. CDR1 is SGHTA, CDR2 FQGNSA, per germline. After removal of 5 bases from V and 11 bases from J, the junction contained 11 bases not matched to a gene. The CDR3 consists of 15 residues. The CDR3 DNA reads as TGTGCCAGCAGCGACACCACTAGCGGGGTAACAGAGCTGTTTTTT. Encoded protein: CASSDTTSGVTELFF.

This clone was seen once. The chain uses TRBV11-2 and TRBJ1-6, with TRBD1 as a possible D gene (5 bases). The CDR3 is 15 amino acids. Germline V gene sequence: CDR1 SGHAT, CDR2 FQNNGV. Trimming took 1 base from V and 9 from J, leaving 13 bases between them. The CDR3 protein is CASSLVPRDGSPLHF. The CDR3 DNA reads as TGTGCCAGCAGCTTAGTTCCCAGGGACGGTTCACCCCTCCACTTT.

The rearrangement joins TRBV11-1 to TRBJ2-3, with 8 bases fitting TRBD2. Germline V gene data show CDR1 as SGHAT and CDR2 as FQDESV (reference sequence). CDR3 length: 16 residues. After removal of 5 bases from V and 10 bases from J, the junction contained 17 bases not matched to a gene. The CDR3 DNA follows: TGTGCCAGCAGCCCCCGACCCGGACTAGCTACTTTCCCGCAGTATTTT. Translation: CASSPRPGLATFPQYF.

This rearrangement joins TRBV9 to TRBJ1-5; 7 bases map to TRBD1. Germline V lookup: CDR1 SGDLS, CDR2 YYNGEE. V gave up 3 bases and J gave up 0 bases; unmatched junction bases: 9. CDR3 length: 17 amino acids. CDR3 sequence (DNA): TGTGCCAGCAGCGCAACTGACAGGGACTATAGCAATCAGCCCCAGCATTTT. Translation gives CASSATDRDYSNQPQHF.

In DNA form, the CDR3 reads TGTGCTAGTGGTTTGCCATACAGCGGAGAGACCCAGTACTTC. Its translation is CASGLPYSGETQYF. The chain is built from TRBV12-5 and TRBJ2-5; TRBD2 is a possible D gene (5 bases). The V end lost 2 bases, the J end lost 4 bases, and 11 bases lay between the germline ends. Per the germline V gene, CDR1 is LGHNT and CDR2 is FRNRAP. The CDR3 consists of 14 residues.